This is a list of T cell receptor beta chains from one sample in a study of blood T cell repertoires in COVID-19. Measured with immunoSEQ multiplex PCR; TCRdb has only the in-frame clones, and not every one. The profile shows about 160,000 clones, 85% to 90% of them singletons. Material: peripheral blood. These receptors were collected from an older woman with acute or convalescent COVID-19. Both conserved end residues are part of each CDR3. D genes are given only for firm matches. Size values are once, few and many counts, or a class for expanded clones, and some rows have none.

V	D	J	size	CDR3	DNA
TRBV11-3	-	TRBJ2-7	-	CASSLGRFGGAVWYEQYF	TGTGCCAGCAGCTTAGGGAGGTTTGGGGGGGCGGTTTGGTACGAGCAGTACTTC
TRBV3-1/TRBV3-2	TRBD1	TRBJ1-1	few	CASSHGQGGTEAFF	TGTGCCAGCAGCCACGGACAGGGCGGCACTGAAGCTTTCTTT
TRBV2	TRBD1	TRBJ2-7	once	CASSDTAGTGPYEQYF	TGTGCCAGCAGTGATACCGCCGGGACAGGGCCCTACGAGCAGTACTTC
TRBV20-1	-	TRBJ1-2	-	CSASLGHQGSGRGYTF	TGCAGTGCTAGTTTGGGACACCAAGGATCAGGACGCGGCTACACCTTC
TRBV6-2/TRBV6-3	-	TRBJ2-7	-	CASSYSTESGSYEQYF	TGTGCCAGCAGTTACTCTACGGAAAGCGGGTCCTACGAGCAGTACTTC
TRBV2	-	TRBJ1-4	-	CASSLGQENEKLFF	TGTGCCAGCAGCTTGGGGCAGGAAAATGAAAAACTGTTTTTT
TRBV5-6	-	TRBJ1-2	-	CASSSNAALNYGYTF	TGTGCCAGCAGCTCCAACGCAGCACTAAACTATGGCTACACCTTC
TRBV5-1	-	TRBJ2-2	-	CASSLGIGQTNTGELFF	TGCGCCAGCAGCTTGGGAATTGGGCAGACGAACACCGGGGAGCTGTTTTTT
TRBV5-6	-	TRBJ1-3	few	CASSLIGQPQSGNTIYF	TGTGCCAGCAGCTTGATAGGACAGCCCCAATCTGGAAACACCATATATTTT
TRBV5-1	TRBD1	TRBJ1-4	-	CASSLGTGGGSTNEKLFF	TGCGCCAGCAGCTTGGGGACAGGGGGCGGATCAACTAATGAAAAACTGTTTTTT
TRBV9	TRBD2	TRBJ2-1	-	CASSADSGRAGDEQFF	TGTGCCAGCAGCGCAGATAGCGGGAGGGCCGGGGATGAGCAGTTCTTC
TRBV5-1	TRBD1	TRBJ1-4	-	CASSFSTGGYEKLFF	TGCGCCAGCAGCTTCTCGACAGGGGGATATGAAAAACTGTTTTTT
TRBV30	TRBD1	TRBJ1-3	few	CAWEGTGTTGNTIYF	TGTGCCTGGGAAGGGACAGGGACGACGGGAAACACCATATATTTT
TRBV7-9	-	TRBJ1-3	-	CASSLGLGQASGNTIYF	TGTGCCAGCAGCTTAGGGCTGGGACAAGCCTCTGGAAACACCATATATTTT
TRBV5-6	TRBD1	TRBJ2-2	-	CASSAGQVGELFF	TGTGCCAGCAGCGCCGGACAGGTCGGGGAGCTGTTTTTT
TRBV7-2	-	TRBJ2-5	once	CASSWRGGQETQYF	TGTGCCAGCAGCTGGCGTGGGGGGCAAGAGACCCAGTACTTC
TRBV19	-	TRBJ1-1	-	CASSILQGNTEAFF	TGTGCCAGTAGTATTCTTCAGGGGAACACTGAAGCTTTCTTT
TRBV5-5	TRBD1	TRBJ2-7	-	CASSSGQTYEQYF	TGTGCCAGCAGCTCGGGACAGACCTACGAGCAGTACTTC
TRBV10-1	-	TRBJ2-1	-	CASSAGTNYNEQFF	TGCGCCAGCAGTGCCGGGACAAACTACAATGAGCAGTTCTTC
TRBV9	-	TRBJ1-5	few	CASSATGGNQPQHF	TGTGCCAGCAGCGCAACTGGTGGCAATCAGCCCCAGCATTTT
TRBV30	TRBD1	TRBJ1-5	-	CAWSTGERQPQHF	TGTGCCTGGAGTACAGGGGAACGGCAGCCCCAGCATTTT
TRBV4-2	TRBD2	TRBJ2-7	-	CASSQSASGGLGEQYF	TGTGCCAGCAGCCAATCCGCTAGCGGGGGGCTGGGGGAGCAGTACTTC
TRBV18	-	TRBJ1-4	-	CASSPSGNEKLFF	TGTGCCAGCTCACCTAGCGGTAATGAAAAACTGTTTTTT
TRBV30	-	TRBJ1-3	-	CAWSPESGNTIYF	TGTGCCTGGAGTCCAGAATCTGGAAACACCATATATTTT
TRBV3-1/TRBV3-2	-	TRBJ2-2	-	CASSRSPGTGELFF	TGTGCCAGCAGCCGAAGCCCCGGCACCGGGGAGCTGTTTTTT
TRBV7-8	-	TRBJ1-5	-	CASSLESKGYSNQPQHF	TGTGCCAGCAGCTTAGAATCGAAGGGGTACAGCAATCAGCCCCAGCATTTT
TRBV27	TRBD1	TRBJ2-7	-	CASRGPGQGYEQYF	TGTGCCAGCAGGGGACCGGGACAGGGGTACGAGCAGTACTTC
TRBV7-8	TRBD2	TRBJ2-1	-	CASSLLGSGSLYNEQFF	TGTGCCAGCAGCTTATTGGGTAGCGGGAGCCTCTATAATGAGCAGTTCTTC
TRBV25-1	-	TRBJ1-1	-	CATTEGDNTEAFF	TGTGCCACCACAGAGGGGGACAACACTGAAGCTTTCTTT
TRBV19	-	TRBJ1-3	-	CASSTGTSGNTIYF	TGTGCCAGTAGTACAGGCACCTCTGGAAACACCATATATTTT
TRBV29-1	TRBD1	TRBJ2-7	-	CSVKSGGQGGEQYF	TGCAGCGTTAAAAGCGGGGGACAGGGGGGCGAGCAGTACTTC
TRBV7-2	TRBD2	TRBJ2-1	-	CASSSGTSFNEQFF	TGTGCCAGCAGCTCCGGGACTAGCTTTAATGAGCAGTTCTTC
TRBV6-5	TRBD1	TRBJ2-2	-	CASSSGTGRTGELFF	TGTGCCAGTTCGTCCGGGACAGGGAGAACCGGGGAGCTGTTTTTT
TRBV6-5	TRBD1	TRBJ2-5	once	CASSPGTGMETQYF	TGTGCCAGCAGTCCCGGGACAGGGATGGAGACCCAGTACTTC
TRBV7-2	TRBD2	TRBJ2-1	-	CASSLVGGTSGVGNEQFF	TGTGCCAGCAGCTTAGTAGGCGGGACTAGCGGGGTAGGGAATGAGCAGTTCTTC
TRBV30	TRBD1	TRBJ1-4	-	CAWTTGVATNEKLFF	TGTGCCTGGACGACAGGGGTTGCCACTAATGAAAAACTGTTTTTT
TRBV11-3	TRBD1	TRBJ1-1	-	CASSPGTGRGTEAFF	TGTGCCAGCAGCCCCGGGACAGGGCGGGGCACTGAAGCTTTCTTT
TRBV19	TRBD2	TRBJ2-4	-	CASSMGGILAKNIQYF	TGTGCCAGTAGTATGGGAGGGATACTAGCCAAAAACATTCAGTACTTC
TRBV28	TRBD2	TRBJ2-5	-	CASSLWRSGTGGTQYF	TGTGCCAGCAGTTTATGGCGCAGCGGGACGGGTGGGACCCAGTACTTC
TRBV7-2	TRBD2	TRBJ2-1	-	CASSLGAMSGSLNNEQFF	TGTGCCAGCAGCTTAGGGGCGATGAGCGGGAGCCTGAACAATGAGCAGTTCTTC
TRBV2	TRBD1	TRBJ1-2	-	CASSTGTGYGYTF	TGTGCCAGCAGTACCGGGACAGGCTATGGCTACACCTTC
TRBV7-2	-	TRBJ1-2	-	CASSITGWHGYTF	TGTGCCAGCAGTATAACAGGGTGGCATGGCTACACCTTC
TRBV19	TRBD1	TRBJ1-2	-	CASTPTGVNYGYTF	TGTGCCAGTACCCCGACAGGGGTTAACTATGGCTACACCTTC
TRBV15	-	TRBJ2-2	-	CATSRGVLRGRNTGELFF	TGTGCCACCAGCAGGGGGGTACTTAGGGGGAGAAACACCGGGGAGCTGTTTTTT
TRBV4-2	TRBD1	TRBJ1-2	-	CASSQEAGGVYGYTF	TGTGCCAGCAGCCAAGAGGCAGGGGGTGTCTATGGCTACACCTTC
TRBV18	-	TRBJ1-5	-	CASSPPNNNQPQHF	TGTGCCAGCTCACCACCGAACAACAATCAGCCCCAGCATTTT
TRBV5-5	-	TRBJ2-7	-	CASSLRAGDEQYF	TGTGCCAGCAGCTTGAGGGCAGGGGACGAGCAGTACTTC
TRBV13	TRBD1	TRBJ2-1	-	CASSSRDRNLYNEQFF	TGTGCCAGCAGCTCCCGGGACAGGAACCTCTACAATGAGCAGTTCTTC
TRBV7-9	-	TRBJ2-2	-	CASSLVSGGANTGELFF	TGTGCCAGCAGCTTAGTATCAGGCGGGGCGAACACCGGGGAGCTGTTTTTT
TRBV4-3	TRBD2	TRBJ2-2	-	CASSHPGGAGELFF	TGCGCCAGCAGCCATCCCGGGGGGGCCGGGGAGCTGTTTTTT
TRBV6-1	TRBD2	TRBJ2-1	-	CASSEGRGGFYNEQFF	TGTGCCAGCAGTGAAGGACGGGGGGGCTTCTACAATGAGCAGTTCTTC